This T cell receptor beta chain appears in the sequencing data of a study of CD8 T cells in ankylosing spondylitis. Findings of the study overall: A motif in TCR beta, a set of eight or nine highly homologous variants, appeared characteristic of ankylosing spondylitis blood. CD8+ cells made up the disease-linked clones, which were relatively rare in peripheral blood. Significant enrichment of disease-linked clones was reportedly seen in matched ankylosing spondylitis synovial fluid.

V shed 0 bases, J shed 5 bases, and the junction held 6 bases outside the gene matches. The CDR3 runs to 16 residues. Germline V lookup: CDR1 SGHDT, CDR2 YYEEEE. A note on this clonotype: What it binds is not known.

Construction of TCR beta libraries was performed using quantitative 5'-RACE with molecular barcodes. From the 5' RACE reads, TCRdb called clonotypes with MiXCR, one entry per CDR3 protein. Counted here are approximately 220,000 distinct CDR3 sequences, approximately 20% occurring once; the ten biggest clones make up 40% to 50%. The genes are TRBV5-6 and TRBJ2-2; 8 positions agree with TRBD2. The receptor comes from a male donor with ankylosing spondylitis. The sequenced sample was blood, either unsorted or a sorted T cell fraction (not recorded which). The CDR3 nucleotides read TGTGCCAGCAGCTTGGGAGCGGGAGTAAGAACCGGGGAGCTGTTTTTT. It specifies CASSLGAGVRTGELFF.